Sequencing of this TCR beta chain was carried out in a study of blood T cell repertoires in COVID-19. Background on the study: The United States, Italy and Spain supplied acute and convalescent COVID-19 samples. T cells, B-cell-depleted T cells, or PBMCs provided the cDNA or gDNA that served as material.

The authors' processing: Reference gene primer amplification gave estimated nucleated cell counts. Assay: immunoSEQ multiplex PCR; the TCRdb copy retains only in-frame clones and omits some. The V and J calls and the clone size are those of that table, but D and trimming were determined from the DNA. The sample carries about 320,000 clones, roughly 85% recorded once. The sequence was collected from a human donor in a cohort sampled during active COVID-19. The sample was peripheral blood.

CDR3 nucleotides: TGTGCCAGCAGCGTAGAAGGGGGCAAAGGCTACACCTTC. Translation: CASSVEGGKGYTF. The genes are TRBV9 and TRBJ1-2, with 7 bases lining up with TRBD1. The ends lost 0 bases at V and 8 bases at J; junction bases unmatched: 4. The V gene's germline CDR1 is SGDLS and CDR2 YYNGEE. The CDR3 extends over 13 amino acids.